Listed here are 11 T cell receptor beta chains from one sample, sequenced in a study of T cell changes during pregnancy in multiple sclerosis. Clones were read by immunoSEQ multiplex PCR, and TCRdb kept only the in-frame ones, dropping some. The sample includes about 51,000 clones, roughly 93% of them seen just once. The sequencing used peripheral blood, collected in the second trimester of pregnancy. These receptors all stem from a female donor with multiple sclerosis, enrolled in a pregnancy study.

The chain employs TRBV27 and TRBJ2-3, with D possibly TRBD1 on 6 matching bases. V lost 7 bases and J 3 bases, leaving 14 bases between the germline ends. Germline CDR1 is MNHEY and CDR2 is SMNVEV (reference sequence). The CDR3 runs to 14 residues. The CDR3 loop reads CASTNRVRTDTQYF. In nucleotides, the CDR3 is TGTGCCAGCACGAACAGGGTACGAACAGATACGCAGTATTTT.

The table lists this clone with a count of one. The genes are TRBV7-2 and TRBJ1-3; 7 bases agree with TRBD1. The CDR3 has 17 amino acids. The V gene end was trimmed by 2 bases and the J gene end by 0 bases; junction bases not matched to a gene: 7. Germline V gene data show CDR1 as SGHTA and CDR2 as FQGNSA. This CDR3 reads CASSLMGQISSGNTIYF. The DNA for the CDR3 is TGTGCCAGCAGCTTAATGGGACAGATCTCCTCTGGAAACACCATATATTTT.

The chain couples TRBV15 to TRBJ1-5, with a tentative D call TRBD1 (5 bases). This CDR3 comprises 15 residues. V was trimmed by 5 bases and J by 5 bases, leaving 16 bases between them. Germline lookup yields CDR1 LNHNV and CDR2 YYDKDF (reference sequence). The CDR3 region is CATSRQPGPDQPQHF. DNA for the CDR3: TGTGCCACCAGCCGACAGCCCGGACCGGATCAGCCCCAGCATTTT.

CDR3 protein: CAWSPSKEAFF. The CDR3 DNA reads as TGTGCCTGGAGTCCGAGTAAGGAAGCTTTCTTT. This chain connects TRBV30 to TRBJ1-1; D gene unclear. The CDR3 totals 11 residues. Germline values: CDR1 GTSNPN, CDR2 SVGIG (reference sequence). The germline V and J ends were trimmed by 2 bases and 8 bases, with 9 bases remaining between them.

The chain couples TRBV15 to TRBJ1-2, with a tentative D call TRBD1 (5 bases). The length of the CDR3 is 15 residues. CDR1 is LNHNV and CDR2 is YYDKDF in the germline V gene (reference sequence). The V end was cut by 5 bases, the J end by 4 bases, with 17 bases between. DNA of the CDR3: TGTGCCACCAGCGAGTTCCGGGTTGGGGCCTATGGCTACACCTTC. Encoded protein: CATSEFRVGAYGYTF.

The chain links TRBV4-3 to TRBJ2-3; 8 nucleotides line up with TRBD1. Germline V gene lookup returns CDR1 LGHNA and CDR2 YSLEER. The CDR3 spans 14 residues. The ends lost 4 bases at V and 3 bases at J; junction bases unmatched: 3. The chain's CDR3 is CASSRNRGTDTQYF. As DNA, the CDR3 is TGCGCCAGCAGCCGGAACAGGGGGACAGATACGCAGTATTTT.

CDR3 sequence (DNA): TGTGCCAGTAGTAGGGACAGGGAGACCCAGTACTTC. Translated: CASSRDRETQYF. The V call is TRBV19, the J call TRBJ2-5; TRBD1 matches 8 bases. The CDR3 runs to 12 residues. Germline-derived CDR1 and CDR2 are LNHDA and SQIVND (reference sequence). After removal of 4 bases from V and 5 bases from J, the junction contained 0 bases not matched to a gene.

On this clone: Other DNA sequences from this sample encode an identical CDR3 as well. This chain joins TRBV6-1 and TRBJ2-3; the D gene is possibly TRBD2 (6 bases). Germline V gene lookup returns CDR1 MNHNS and CDR2 SASEGT. V was clipped by 2 bases and J by 0 bases, with 18 bases between them. The CDR3 sequence is 18 residues long. CDR3 residues: CASSETWASGPSTDTQYF. In nucleotides, the CDR3 is TGTGCCAGCAGTGAAACGTGGGCCAGCGGGCCGAGCACAGATACGCAGTATTTT.

This clone was found once. The V and J genes are TRBV15 and TRBJ2-7, with TRBD2 identical over 8 bases. This CDR3 contains 16 residues. The V gene end was trimmed by 4 bases and the J gene end by 6 bases; junction bases not matched to a gene: 14. Germline V gene lookup returns CDR1 LNHNV and CDR2 YYDKDF (reference sequence). CDR3 residues: CATSTNRGGYGGEQYF. CDR3 sequence (DNA): TGTGCCACCAGCACGAATCGGGGGGGTTATGGTGGCGAGCAGTACTTC.

The V gene is TRBV27, the J gene TRBJ2-3; 7 bases map to TRBD2. The V segment lost 7 bases and the J segment 2 bases; nucleotides outside the gene matches: 6. Per the germline V gene, CDR1 is MNHEY and CDR2 is SMNVEV (reference sequence). The CDR3 is 14 residues long. The CDR3 DNA sequence: TGTGCCAGCACCCAGGGACTATTCACAGATACGCAGTATTTT. Its translation is CASTQGLFTDTQYF.

The chain carries TRBV6-4 and TRBJ2-1, with 9 bases fitting TRBD2. The CDR3 consists of 16 residues. Per the germline V gene, CDR1 is MRHNA and CDR2 is SNTAGT. The junction had 8 bases not matched to a gene; V was cut back by 4 bases and J by 4 bases. As DNA, the CDR3 is TGTGCCAGCAGTGCCCGAGCGGGAGGAACGTACAATGAGCAGTTCTTC. Protein: CASSARAGGTYNEQFF.